One sample yielded the 10 T cell receptor beta chains listed below, sequenced in a study of cytomegalovirus exposure and HLA in healthy donors. The primer mix had 60 Vbeta and 13 Jbeta primers. Sequencing was performed with immunoSEQ multiplex PCR; in TCRdb, only in-frame clones are kept and a portion is missing. The clone table shows about 210,000 clones, with the ten largest holding roughly 0.98%. The specimen was PBMCs. All receptors come from a woman aged 30 to 39 in good health and CMV-seropositive.

This chain links TRBV19 with TRBJ1-4; TRBD1 is a possible D gene (6 bases). Germline V gene data show CDR1 as LNHDA and CDR2 as SQIVND (reference sequence). V was clipped by 8 bases and J by 12 bases, with 25 bases between them. CDR3 length: 15 amino acids. CDR3 coding DNA: TGTGCCAGTCACCAGGGGTATCAGGGGCGCACGGAACTGTTTTTT. Encoded protein: CASHQGYQGRTELFF.

The rearrangement uses TRBV5-1 and TRBJ2-7; 9 positions match TRBD2. V dropped 1 base and J dropped 3; count of bases not matched to a gene: 5. Germline CDR1 SGHRS, CDR2 YFSETQ. The CDR3 runs 15 residues. For the CDR3, the DNA is TGCGCCAGCAGCTTGATCCTAGCGGGGAACTACGAGCAGTACTTC. Encoded protein: CASSLILAGNYEQYF. Together with reference TRBV5-1 and TRBJ2-7, the CDR3 gives the full variable domain: KAGVTQTPRYLIKTRGQQVTLSCSPISGHRSVSWYQQTPGQGLQFLFEYFSETQRNKGNFPGRFSGRQFSNSRSEMNVSTLELGDSALYLCASSLILAGNYEQYFGPGTRLTVT.

The chain recombines TRBV2 with TRBJ2-1; D is possibly TRBD2 (6 bases). Trimming took off 1 base at V and 7 bases at J, with 11 bases between the two ends. The germline V gene has CDR1 SNHLY and CDR2 FYNNEI. The CDR3 is 14 amino acids. CDR3 nucleotides: TGTGCCAGCAGTGAAGGACGGGAGTTGAATGAGCAGTTCTTC. As protein: CASSEGRELNEQFF.

The chain is built from TRBV28 and TRBJ2-7; the D is unclear. V was pared by 4 bases and J by 0 bases, with 13 bases between. Per the germline V gene, CDR1 is MDHEN and CDR2 is SYDVKM. CDR3 length equals 15 residues. For the CDR3, the DNA is TGTGCCAGCAGTTACGACGGTCGGAGCTCCTACGAGCAGTACTTC. Amino acids: CASSYDGRSSYEQYF. Full variable domain (rest looked up from reference TRBV28 and TRBJ2-7): DVKVTQSSRYLVKRTGEKVFLECVQDMDHENMFWYRQDPGLGLRLIYFSYDVKMKEKGDIPEGYSVSREKKERFSLILESASTNQTSMYLCASSYDGRSSYEQYFGPGTRLTVT.

The chain recombines TRBV18 with TRBJ2-3; 8 bases agree with TRBD2. Germline trimming cut 6 bases from V and 9 bases from J; bases unmatched to any gene: 11. The V gene's germline CDR1 is KGHSH and CDR2 LQKENI. The CDR3 spans 14 residues. For the CDR3, the DNA is TGTGCCAGCTCGCCCGGGACTAGTAGAACCACGCAGTATTTT. Its translation is CASSPGTSRTTQYF. Full variable domain (missing parts from reference TRBV18 and TRBJ2-3): NAGVMQNPRHLVRRRGQEARLRCSPMKGHSHVYWYRQLPEEGLKFMVYLQKENIIDESGMPKERFSAEFPKEGPSILRIQQVVRGDSAAYFCASSPGTSRTTQYFGPGTRLTVL.

The rearrangement uses TRBV7-2 and TRBJ1-3; D may be TRBD1 (5 bases). Trimming cost V 4 bases and J 2 bases, with 9 bases left between them. There are 14 residues in the CDR3. Germline V gives CDR1 SGHTA, CDR2 FQGNSA. The CDR3 DNA sequence: TGTGCCAGCAGCTCCCAGGGAACTGGAAACACCATATATTTT. This sequence encodes CASSSQGTGNTIYF. The complete variable domain, with remaining parts taken from reference TRBV7-2 and TRBJ1-3, reads GAGVSQSPSNKVTEKGKDVELRCDPISGHTALYWYRQSLGQGLEFLIYFQGNSAPDKSGLPSDRFSAERTGGSVSTLTIQRTQQEDSAVYLCASSSQGTGNTIYFGEGSWLTVV.

V gene TRBV6-1 combines with J gene TRBJ1-5, with a tentative D call TRBD1 (6 bases). The CDR3 consists of 15 residues. The germline gives CDR1 MNHNS, CDR2 SASEGT. Trimming cost V 2 bases and J 7 bases, with 15 bases left between them. CDR3 sequence: CASSELAGAGQPQHF. CDR3 DNA: TGTGCCAGCAGTGAACTTGCGGGGGCAGGGCAGCCCCAGCATTTT.

Here the CDR3 reads CASSEAVLADSNQPQHF. DNA of the CDR3: TGTGCCAGCAGTGAAGCGGTCCTAGCGGATAGCAATCAGCCCCAGCATTTT. This chain joins TRBV2 and TRBJ1-5; D is ambiguous. With 0 bases removed from V and 0 bases from J, the gap between germline ends came to 12 bases. The CDR3 has 17 residues. CDR1 is SNHLY, CDR2 FYNNEI, per germline.

Remarks on this clone: Other DNA variants within this sample encode the same CDR3. V gene TRBV19 combines with J gene TRBJ1-1; the D is unclear. The CDR3 runs to 13 residues. Trimming took off 3 bases at V and 3 bases at J, with 8 bases between the two ends. The germline CDR1 and CDR2 sequences are LNHDA and SQIVND (reference sequence). CDR3 sequence reads: CASSIGQYTEAFF. For the CDR3, the DNA is TGTGCCAGTAGTATTGGGCAGTACACTGAAGCTTTCTTT.

The genes are TRBV4-3 and TRBJ2-3, with TRBD1 matching 10 bases. CDR3 length: 16 amino acids. V was pared by 1 base and J by 3 bases, with 4 bases of the junction left unmatched. Per germline, CDR1 LGHNA and CDR2 YSLEER. The chain's CDR3 is CASSQVEGQGTDTQYF. For the CDR3, the DNA is TGCGCCAGCAGCCAAGTCGAGGGACAGGGGACAGATACGCAGTATTTT.